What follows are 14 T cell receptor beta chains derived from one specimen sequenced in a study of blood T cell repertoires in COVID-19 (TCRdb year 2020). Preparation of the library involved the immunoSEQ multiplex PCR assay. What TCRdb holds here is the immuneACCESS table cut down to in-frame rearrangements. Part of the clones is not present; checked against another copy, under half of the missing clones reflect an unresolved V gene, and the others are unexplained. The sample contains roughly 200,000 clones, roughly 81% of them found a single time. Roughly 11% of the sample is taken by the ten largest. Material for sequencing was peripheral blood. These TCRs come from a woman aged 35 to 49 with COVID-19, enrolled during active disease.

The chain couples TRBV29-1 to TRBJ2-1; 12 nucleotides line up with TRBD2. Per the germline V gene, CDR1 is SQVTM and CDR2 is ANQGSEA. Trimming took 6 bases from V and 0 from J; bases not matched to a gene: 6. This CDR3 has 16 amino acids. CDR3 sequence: CSVRLAGVSSYNEQFF. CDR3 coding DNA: TGCAGCGTACGACTAGCGGGAGTCTCCTCCTACAATGAGCAGTTCTTC.

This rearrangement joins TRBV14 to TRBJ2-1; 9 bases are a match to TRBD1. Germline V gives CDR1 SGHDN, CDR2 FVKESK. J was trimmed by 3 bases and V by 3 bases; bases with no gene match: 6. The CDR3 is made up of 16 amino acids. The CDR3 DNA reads TGTGCCAGCAGCCAGGGACAGGGTAGTATCTACAATGAGCAGTTCTTC. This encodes CASSQGQGSIYNEQFF.

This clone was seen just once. CDR3 sequence (DNA): TGTGCCTGGAGACCTTGGGGCGACGTTCTTGAGACCCAGTACTTC. As protein: CAWRPWGDVLETQYF. This sequence joins TRBV30 and TRBJ2-5, with D maybe TRBD1 (5 bases). Trimming took off 3 bases at V and 5 bases at J, with 19 bases between the two ends. Germline CDR1 and CDR2: GTSNPN and SVGIG (reference sequence). The CDR3 covers 15 residues.

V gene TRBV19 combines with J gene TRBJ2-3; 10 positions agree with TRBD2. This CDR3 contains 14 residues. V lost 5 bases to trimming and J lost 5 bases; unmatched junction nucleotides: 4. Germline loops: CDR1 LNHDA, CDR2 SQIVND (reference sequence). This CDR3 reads CASSPSGRGDTQYF. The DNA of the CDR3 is TGTGCCAGTAGTCCGAGCGGGAGGGGAGATACGCAGTATTTT.

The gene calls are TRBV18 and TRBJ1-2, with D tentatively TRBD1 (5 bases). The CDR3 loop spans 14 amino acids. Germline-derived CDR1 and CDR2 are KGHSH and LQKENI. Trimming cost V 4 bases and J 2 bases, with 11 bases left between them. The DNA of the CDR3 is TGTGCCAGCTCACAGCAGGAGGGGAACTATGGCTACACCTTC. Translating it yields CASSQQEGNYGYTF.

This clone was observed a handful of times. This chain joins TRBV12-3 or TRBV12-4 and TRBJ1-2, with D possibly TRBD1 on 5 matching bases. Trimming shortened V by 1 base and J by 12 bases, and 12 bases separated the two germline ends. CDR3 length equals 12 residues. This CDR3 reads CASSLGGTVDTF. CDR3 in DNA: TGTGCCAGCAGTTTAGGCGGGACGGTGGACACCTTC.

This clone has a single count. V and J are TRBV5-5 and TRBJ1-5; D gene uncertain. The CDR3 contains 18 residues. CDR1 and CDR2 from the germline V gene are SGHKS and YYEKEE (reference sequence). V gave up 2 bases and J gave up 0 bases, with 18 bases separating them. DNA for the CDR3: TGTGCCAGCAGCTTCGCCAGCGTAAGCCCGCCTAGCAATCAGCCCCAGCATTTT. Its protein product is CASSFASVSPPSNQPQHF.

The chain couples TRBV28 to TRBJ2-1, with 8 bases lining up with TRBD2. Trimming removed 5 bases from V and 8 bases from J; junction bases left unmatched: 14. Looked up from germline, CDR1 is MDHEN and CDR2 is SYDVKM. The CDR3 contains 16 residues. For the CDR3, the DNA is TGTGCCAGCAGTCCGACCGGGCGGACTAGCAGCCATGAGCAGTTCTTC. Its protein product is CASSPTGRTSSHEQFF.

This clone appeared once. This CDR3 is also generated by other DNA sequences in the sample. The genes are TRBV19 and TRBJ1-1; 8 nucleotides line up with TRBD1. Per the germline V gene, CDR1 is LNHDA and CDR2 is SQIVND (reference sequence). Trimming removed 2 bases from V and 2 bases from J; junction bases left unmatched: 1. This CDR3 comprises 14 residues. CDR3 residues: CASSIQGANTEAFF. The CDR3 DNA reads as TGTGCCAGTAGTATACAGGGGGCAAACACTGAAGCTTTCTTT.

The CDR3 DNA reads TGTGCCAGCAGCTCTTCCGGGGGAGCCAACACAGATACGCAGTATTTT. Translation gives CASSSSGGANTDTQYF. This sequence joins TRBV11-2 and TRBJ2-3; possibly TRBD2 for D (6 bases). Germline assignment: CDR1 SGHAT and CDR2 FQNNGV. Trimming removed 4 bases from V and 2 bases from J, with 16 bases in between. CDR3 length: 16 residues.

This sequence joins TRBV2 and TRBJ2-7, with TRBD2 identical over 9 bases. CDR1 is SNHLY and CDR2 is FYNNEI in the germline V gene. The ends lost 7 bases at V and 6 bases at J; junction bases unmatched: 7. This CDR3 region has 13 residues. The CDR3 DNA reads TGTGCCAGCACGTGGCGGGAGGGCCTCGAGCAGTACTTC. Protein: CASTWREGLEQYF. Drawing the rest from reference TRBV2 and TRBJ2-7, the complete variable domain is EPEVTQTPSHQVTQMGQEVILRCVPISNHLYFYWYRQILGQKVEFLVSFYNNEISEKSEIFDDQFSVERPDGSNFTLKIRSTKLEDSAMYFCASTWREGLEQYFGPGTRLTVT.

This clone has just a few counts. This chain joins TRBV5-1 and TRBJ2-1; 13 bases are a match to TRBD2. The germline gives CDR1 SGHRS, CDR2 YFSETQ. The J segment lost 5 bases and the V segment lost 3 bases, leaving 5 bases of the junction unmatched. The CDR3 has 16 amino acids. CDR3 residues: CASSSTGLAGNNEQFF. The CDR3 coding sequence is TGCGCCAGCAGCTCAACGGGACTAGCGGGAAACAATGAGCAGTTCTTC.

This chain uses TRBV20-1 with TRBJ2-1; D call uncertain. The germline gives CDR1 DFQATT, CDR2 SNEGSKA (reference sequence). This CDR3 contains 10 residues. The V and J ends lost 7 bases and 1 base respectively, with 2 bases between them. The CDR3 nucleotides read TGCAGTGTATCCTACAATGAGCAGTTCTTC. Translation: CSVSYNEQFF.

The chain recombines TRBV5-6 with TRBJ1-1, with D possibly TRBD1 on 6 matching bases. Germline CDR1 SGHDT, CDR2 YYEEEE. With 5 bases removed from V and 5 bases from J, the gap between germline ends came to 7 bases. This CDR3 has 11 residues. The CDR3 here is CASRGATEAFF. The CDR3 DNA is TGTGCCAGCAGGGGGGCTACTGAAGCTTTCTTT.